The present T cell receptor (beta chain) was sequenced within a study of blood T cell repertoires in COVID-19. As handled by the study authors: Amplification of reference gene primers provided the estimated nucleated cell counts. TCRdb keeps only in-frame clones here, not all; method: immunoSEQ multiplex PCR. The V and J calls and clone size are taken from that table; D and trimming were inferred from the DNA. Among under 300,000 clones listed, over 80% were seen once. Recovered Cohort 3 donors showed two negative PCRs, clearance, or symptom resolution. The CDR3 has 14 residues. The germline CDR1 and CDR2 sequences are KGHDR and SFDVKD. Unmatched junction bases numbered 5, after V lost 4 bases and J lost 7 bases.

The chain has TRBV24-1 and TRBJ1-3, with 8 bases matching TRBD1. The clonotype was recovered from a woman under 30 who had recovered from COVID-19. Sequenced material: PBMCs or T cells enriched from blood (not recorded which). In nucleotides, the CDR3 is TGTGCCACCAGTGAATCAGGGGGCCGGAACACCATATATTTT. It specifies CATSESGGRNTIYF.